This TCR beta chain came from a study of cytomegalovirus exposure and HLA in healthy donors (dated by TCRdb to the late 2010s). In the study overall: An earlier analysis of under 600 of the donors reported more than 250 Gb of sequence data and 117 million unique TCR beta sequences from approximately 180 million T cells. Among the roughly 400 genotyped donors, approximately 76% belonged to the genetic ancestry cluster associated with self-reported Caucasian donors. Four to six DR-DQ haplotypes were handled as single units for association and clustering because linkage in the cohort was strong. A later analysis re-analyzed previously published TCR beta repertoires from approximately 700 donors and added high-resolution HLA genotyping to study TCR occurrence patterns. A later genetic analysis used genome-wide SNP genotypes for about 65% of the roughly 700 donors, treating that subset as a discovery cohort. Every discovery cohort repertoire had been produced on one sequencing platform. Roughly 300 gigabases of sequencing data and tens of millions of unique TCR sequences were included in an early release covering roughly 600 HLA-typed donors. Along with the approximately 670-subject first cohort, a separate validation cohort of over a hundred different subjects was used. Both class I and class II loci were covered by HLA typing, at four-digit resolution. The study was designed to test whether signatures of past pathogen exposure could be identified by cataloging public T cell receptors. Across some 400 genotyped donors of the cohort, an average of about 240,000 unique TCR beta nucleotide sequences per donor were sequenced, and about a sixth of those sequences were non-productive. Alongside the repertoire data, information on donor age, sex, ethnicity and CMV serostatus was compiled. An earlier analysis of several hundred of the donors applied high-throughput TCR beta sequencing to assess whether each TCR beta V gene segment acted as functional or pseudogenic. Rather than drawing on any new phenotypic data, the later analysis identified candidate immune exposures from TCR beta sequences and the way those sequences occurred across donors. The study used immunosequencing to profile the T cell repertoires of more than 650 subjects and linked those repertoires to cytomegalovirus serostatus. The number of typed donors differed by locus: roughly 629-640 for A, B, C, DRB1 and DQB1; roughly 510 for DQA1; around 580 for DPA1; and some 430 for DPB1. High-throughput TCR immunosequencing, statistical association of individual TCRs with disease status, and machine learning were combined to predict cytomegalovirus infection status. Results and caveats for the whole study, not just this receptor: In a later analysis, TCR association rates were found to vary across HLA loci, with the most associated TCRs seen for DRB1 alleles and the fewest for HLA-C alleles. A later analysis found that most CMV-associated TCR beta chains appeared HLA-restricted, with HLA associations seemingly driven largely by CMV exposure. It was suggested by the authors that the approach could potentially be generalized to other disease states and immunological phenotypes. A later analysis found that HLA-associated TCR beta chains were more clonally expanded and had lower generation probabilities than equally common non-associated chains. Three of the identified cytomegalovirus-associated TCR beta chains were confirmed in vitro to be specific for cytomegalovirus antigens. Assigning TCR associations to individual alleles was difficult when HLA alleles, especially DR and DQ, strongly co-occurred. A further reported finding was that TCR beta sequences accurately predicted the HLA-A and HLA-B alleles for most subjects in the first cohort. A later analysis reported that several top co-occurrence clusters appeared linked to parvovirus B19, influenza, CMV and Epstein-Barr virus. The 87-base-pair reads could not distinguish some IMGT-functional V segments, including TRBV6-2 and TRBV6-3, so those segments were excluded. Because HLA typing was unavailable for some donors at each locus, only the typed subset was used in association tests. Broadly in line with IMGT annotations, most TCR beta V segments showed up in productive rearrangements about 87% or about 30% of the time in an earlier analysis of about 500 of the donors. A later analysis associated some 17,000 TCR beta sequences with specific HLA alleles at a false discovery rate of 0.05. A cluster of highly shared sequence variants was judged likely to represent a technical artifact of the sequencing pipeline. CMV serostatus was the only immune exposure information available for the cohort. Because counts were too low, more than 15 rarely observed V segments, including chromosome 9 orphons, were left out of the earlier analysis of about 620 of the donors. In a later genetic analysis, a missense DCLRE1C variant was associated with V-gene and J-gene trimming of TCR beta chains, and the association was replicated in an independent cohort. Sequencing depth was assumed to be roughly uniform across donors in the presence/absence analyses, though that assumption may not hold. Linkage disequilibrium might explain the correlated functional status among segregating V segments, but an unknown experimental factor could not be excluded. While some public TCRs were present in many individuals, most TCR sequences turned up only very rarely across donors. The classifier was reported to diagnose cytomegalovirus status with high specificity and sensitivity in both the original cohort and the validation cohort. The cohort was sequenced for TCR beta chains only, and without alpha or paired-chain data the features that could be detected were limited. The study gave a list of around 170 TCR beta chains associated with cytomegalovirus. A later genetic analysis reported fewer N-insertions in productive TCRs among donors in an Asian-associated ancestry cluster than the roughly 620-donor mean.

In total, more than 500 healthy bone marrow donors made up the cohort. At the time of sampling, every cohort member was nominally healthy, though immune exposures that went unrecorded were likely present. The donor tested CMV seronegative and was one of the 352 seronegative cohort members. A peripheral blood sample was provided by each donor, and peripheral blood mononuclear cells were used for TCR beta sequencing. Genomic DNA was extracted from the blood cell samples with the Qiagen DNeasy Blood Extraction Kit. The CDR3 holds 11 amino acids from the cysteine to the phenylalanine. The kept DNA is CDR3 alone, 33 bases in frame from the first base. CDR1 and CDR2 are read off the germline V gene (reference sequence) as DFQATT and SNEGSKA. This clone has just a few counts. Its binding antigen is unknown. No base qualities exist here, and no much larger clone lies one base off it. The protocol used for the library was the immunoSEQ multiplex PCR assay. For the multiplex PCR, a mixture combining 60 forward primers for TCR Vbeta segments and 13 reverse primers for TCR Jbeta segments was used. A multiplex PCR assay on genomic DNA amplified the CDR3 region of rearranged TCR beta genes. The amplified TCR beta libraries were sequenced on the Illumina HiSeq System as 87-base-pair reads. The authors processed their data as follows. In a later analysis, approximately 74 million unique TCR beta chains were counted across the roughly 700 repertoires, and roughly 11 million of these chains were shared by at least two donors. Raw reads were error-corrected and collapsed into unique sequences by a nearest-neighbor algorithm in which closely related sequences were merged to remove PCR and sequencing errors. V, D and J gene segments were assigned by aligning CDR3 sequences to IMGT reference sequences. For a sequence to be retained, a match of at least six nucleotides was required to both a V gene segment and a J gene segment. Rearrangements were classified as productive when the CDR3 lacked stop codons and remained in frame with V and J, and all other rearrangements were classified as non-productive. CDR3 was defined by IMGT convention, running from the second conserved V-encoded cysteine to the conserved J-encoded phenylalanine. The earlier analysis of approximately 590 of the donors excluded any sequence lacking an unambiguous match to a single V gene segment. An earlier analysis of roughly 590 of the donors called V segments functional above 56.7% productive rearrangements and segregating when the between-donor standard deviation exceeded 5%. A statistical classification framework was built to diagnose cytomegalovirus status from the catalog of TCR beta chain sequences. In a later analysis, TCR nucleotide sequences were compared against IMGT/GENE-DB human TR gene sequences so that V and J genes could be assigned. Using the TCRdist pipeline, a later analysis assigned CDR3 sequences along with most-parsimonious VDJ recombination scenarios. A later analysis defined each TCR beta chain by its CDR3 amino acid sequence plus V-gene family, and excluded reads lacking a unique V-gene family. A later analysis removed several hundred highly shared, low-generation-probability nucleotide sequences to deal with suspected cross-contamination and a sequencing artifact. A later analysis calculated a clonal expansion index for each public chain from normalized within-repertoire ranks of inferred template counts. A later analysis computed generation probabilities with a VDJ recombination model fitted to out-of-frame rearrangements, and checked the results against IGoR. A later analysis scored TCR-TCR, TCR-HLA and TCR-CMV co-occurrence with hypergeometric tests, applying a repertoire-size bias correction to TCR pairs. A later analysis estimated false discovery rates by permuting HLA or CMV assignments 20 times. In a later analysis, co-occurring TCRs were grouped using DBSCAN, and TCRdist sequence similarity was added for clustering within HLA-allele-positive subsets. Co-occurrence clustering excluded repertoires with fewer than 30,000 or more than 120,000 public chains, plus five with anomalous nucleotide sharing. The immuneACCESS repertoire file appears here via TCRdb, limited to in-frame rearrangements. These files lack a portion of the clones; in checked studies, under half of the deficit traces to unresolved V genes, and the cause of the others is not known. V and J calls and clone size are given by that table; D and trimming were obtained from the DNA. This sample holds roughly 130,000 clones; 8% to 9.5% were observed only once. The biggest ten clones account for 5.5% of the sample.

This receptor was taken from a man in his forties or fifties in good health and CMV-seronegative. The sample taken for sequencing was PBMCs. Recombination joined TRBV20-1 with TRBJ2-5; 8 bases in the junction line up with TRBD2. CDR3 sequence: CSAGGGETQYF. The sequenced DNA is TGCAGCGCGGGGGGCGGGGAGACCCAGTACTTC.